This is a list of T cell receptor beta chains from one sample in a study of OX40 agonist ivuxolimab in advanced cancers. Profiling relied on immunoSEQ multiplex PCR, and the TCRdb table lists in-frame clones only, not all of them. The sample contains approximately 17,000 clones, more than 75% of which appear only once. The sequencing here drew on CD4+ or CD8+ T cells sorted from blood, taken in a trial of the OX40 agonist ivuxolimab. The receptor source for this set is an adult with an advanced solid tumor such as melanoma, head and neck, liver or kidney cancer. Each CDR3 is given without its conserved first and last residue.

V: TRBV7-8; CDR3: ASSSLRLVSYEQY
V: TRBV14; CDR3: ASSLGLASREQY
V: TRBV19; CDR3: ASSATSGRAQGTQY
V: TRBV27; CDR3: ASGRVAGAYEQY
V: TRBV5-5; CDR3: ASSFTVAKNIQY
V: TRBV28; CDR3: ASSLPGSRQY
V: TRBV9; CDR3: ASSAQGYTNTGELF
V: TRBV30; CDR3: AWSRTTGELF
V: TRBV2; CDR3: ASRPTYSNTGELF
V: TRBV9; CDR3: ASSVATTDTQY
V: TRBV27; CDR3: ASSLLGTGEQF
V: TRBV18; CDR3: ASSPAGQGPGNTIY
V: TRBV25-1; CDR3: ASSPLYGAGQETQY
V: TRBV28; CDR3: ASSHHRGLTSTDTQY
V: TRBV7-2; CDR3: ASSLGGQGGTEAF
V: TRBV15; CDR3: ATSRGVGEQF
V: TRBV9; CDR3: ASSAQGGLETQY
V: TRBV5-1; CDR3: ASSLGPAGTQETQY
V: TRBV4-2; CDR3: ASSQDLQGANYGYT
V: TRBV25-1; CDR3: ASRETGNTDTQY
V: TRBV2; CDR3: ASSYTPYNEQF
V: TRBV30; CDR3: AWSVAGDEQY
V: TRBV18; CDR3: ASSPQLSETQY
V: TRBV15; CDR3: ATSRDGGRLAELTDTQY
V: TRBV18; CDR3: ASSLKEGTGELF
V: TRBV7-2; CDR3: ASSLQGNTIY
V: TRBV7-9; CDR3: ATMDVADEQF
V: TRBV27; CDR3: ASSQEASNQPQH
V: TRBV7-6; CDR3: ASSLEAGGGSAF
V: TRBV11-3; CDR3: ASSLGLAVKNIQY
V: TRBV5-8; CDR3: ASSLRDSGANVLT
V: TRBV4-2; CDR3: ASSRADTQY
V: TRBV4-1; CDR3: ASSQDRGGDTDTQY